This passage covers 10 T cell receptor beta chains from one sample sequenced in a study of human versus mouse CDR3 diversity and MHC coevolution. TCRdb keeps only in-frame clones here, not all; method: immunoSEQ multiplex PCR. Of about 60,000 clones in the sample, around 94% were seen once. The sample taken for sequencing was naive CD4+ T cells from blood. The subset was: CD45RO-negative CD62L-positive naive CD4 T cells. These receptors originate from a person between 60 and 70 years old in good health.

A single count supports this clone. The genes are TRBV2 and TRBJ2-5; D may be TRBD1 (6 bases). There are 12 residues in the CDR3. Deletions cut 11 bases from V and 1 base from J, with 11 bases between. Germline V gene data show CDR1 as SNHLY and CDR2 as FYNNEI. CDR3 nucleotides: TGTGCCCTAGGGGGTACCCAAGAGACCCAGTACTTC. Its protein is CALGGTQETQYF.

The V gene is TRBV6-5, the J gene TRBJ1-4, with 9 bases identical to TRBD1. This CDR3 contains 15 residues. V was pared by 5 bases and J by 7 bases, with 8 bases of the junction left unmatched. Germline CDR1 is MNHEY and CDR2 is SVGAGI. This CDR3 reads CASSGTGGKVEKLFF. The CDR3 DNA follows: TGTGCCAGCAGTGGCACAGGGGGCAAGGTTGAAAAACTGTTTTTT.

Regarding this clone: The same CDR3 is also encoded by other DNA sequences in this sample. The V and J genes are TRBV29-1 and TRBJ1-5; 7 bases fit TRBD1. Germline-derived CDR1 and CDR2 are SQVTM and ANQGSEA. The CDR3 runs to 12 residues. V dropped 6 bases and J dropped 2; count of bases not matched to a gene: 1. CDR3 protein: CSVGQGNQPQHF. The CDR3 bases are TGCAGCGTAGGACAGGGCAATCAGCCCCAGCATTTT.

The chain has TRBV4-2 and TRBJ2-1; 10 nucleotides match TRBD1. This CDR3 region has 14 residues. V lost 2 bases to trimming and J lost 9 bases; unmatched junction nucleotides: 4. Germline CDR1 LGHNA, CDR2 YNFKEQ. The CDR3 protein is CASSQPGQGTEQFF. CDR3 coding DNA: TGTGCCAGCAGCCAACCGGGACAGGGGACTGAGCAGTTCTTC.

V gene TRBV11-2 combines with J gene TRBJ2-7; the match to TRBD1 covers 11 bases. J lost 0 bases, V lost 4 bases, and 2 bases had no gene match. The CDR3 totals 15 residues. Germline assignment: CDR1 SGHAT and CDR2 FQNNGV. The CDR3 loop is CASSYGTGGSYEQYF. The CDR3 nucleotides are TGTGCCAGCAGCTACGGGACAGGGGGCTCCTACGAGCAGTACTTC.

CDR3 nucleotides: TGTGCCAGCTCACCTCTGGGGCACCAAGAGACCCAGTACTTC. Translated, it gives CASSPLGHQETQYF. The rearrangement joins TRBV18 to TRBJ2-5, with D tentatively TRBD1 (5 bases). In germline, CDR1 is KGHSH, CDR2 LQKENI. V was pared by 3 bases and J by 0 bases, with 8 bases between. This CDR3 spans 14 amino acids.

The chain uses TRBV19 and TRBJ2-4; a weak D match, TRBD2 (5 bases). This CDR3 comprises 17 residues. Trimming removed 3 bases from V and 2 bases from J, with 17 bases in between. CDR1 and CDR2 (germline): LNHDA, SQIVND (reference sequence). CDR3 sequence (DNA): TGTGCCAGTAGTATTGGATTTCGGGGATTAACCAAAAACATTCAGTACTTC. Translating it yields CASSIGFRGLTKNIQYF.

Written as DNA, the CDR3 is TGTGCCAGCAGCTTCGGCACCGGGGAGCTGTTTTTT. It translates to CASSFGTGELFF. V and J are TRBV7-3 and TRBJ2-2; D gene ambiguous. Germline loops: CDR1 SGHTA, CDR2 FQGTGA. The CDR3 has 12 amino acids. Trimming removed 3 bases at V and 4 bases at J, with 3 bases between. Looking up the rest from reference TRBV7-3 and TRBJ2-2 gives the full variable domain: GAGVSQTPSNKVTEKGKYVELRCDPISGHTALYWYRQSLGQGPEFLIYFQGTGAADDSGLPNDRFFAVRPEGSVSTLKIQRTERGDSAVYLCASSFGTGELFFGEGSRLTVL.

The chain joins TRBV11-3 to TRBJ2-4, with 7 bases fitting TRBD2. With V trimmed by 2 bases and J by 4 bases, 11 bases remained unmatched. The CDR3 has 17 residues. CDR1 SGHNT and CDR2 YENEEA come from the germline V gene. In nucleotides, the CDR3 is TGTGCCAGCAGCTTAACGGGGGGAACCCAATATAAAAACATTCAGTACTTC. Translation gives CASSLTGGTQYKNIQYF.

The CDR3 sequence: CASSERGYEQYF. The CDR3 DNA reads TGTGCCAGCAGTGAACGGGGCTACGAGCAGTACTTC. V usage is TRBV6-1 and J usage is TRBJ2-7, with D possibly matching TRBD2 (5 bases). Between the trimmed V and J ends, which lost 2 bases and 3 bases, there was a span of 5 bases. The germline V gene encodes CDR1 MNHNS and CDR2 SASEGT. The CDR3 sequence is 12 residues long.